The rows below give T cell receptor beta chains drawn from one sample of a study of blood T cells in healthy people across ages. TCRdb re-called the 5' RACE reads with MiXCR, one entry per CDR3 protein. This sample has approximately 290,000 distinct CDR3 sequences, with 25% to 30% found just once. The sequenced sample consisted of blood. Receptor source: a woman in her 70s in good health. The CDR3 runs from the conserved cysteine through the conserved F or W. The order of the fields is J gene, V gene, clone size, D gene, CDR3 length, CDR3 protein, CDR3 DNA. D genes are given only for firm matches. Rows may omit the clone size; those that give it use once, few, many or a size class.

j_gene: TRBJ1-2; v_gene: TRBV29-1; abundance: many; d_gene: .; len: 13; CDR3aa: CSALQGSVGGYTF; CDR3nt: TGCAGCGCCTTACAGGGCAGCGTAGGCGGCTACACCTTC
j_gene: TRBJ2-7; v_gene: TRBV18; abundance: .; d_gene: .; len: 13; CDR3aa: CASSPGPAYEQYF; CDR3nt: TGTGCCAGCTCACCCGGGCCGGCCTACGAGCAGTACTTC
j_gene: TRBJ1-2; v_gene: TRBV4-2; abundance: .; d_gene: TRBD1; len: 14; CDR3aa: CASSPTGISRGYTF; CDR3nt: TGTGCCAGCAGCCCGACAGGGATAAGCCGTGGCTACACCTTC
j_gene: TRBJ2-5; v_gene: TRBV21-1; abundance: .; d_gene: .; len: 15; CDR3aa: CASTDREKRQETQYF; CDR3nt: TGTGCCAGCACCGACAGGGAGAAGAGGCAAGAGACCCAGTACTTC
j_gene: TRBJ2-4; v_gene: TRBV3-1; abundance: few; d_gene: TRBD2; len: 19; CDR3aa: CASSSGVAGGRDPKNIQYF; CDR3nt: TGTGCCAGCAGTTCCGGGGTAGCGGGAGGGCGGGATCCCAAAAACATTCAGTACTTC
j_gene: TRBJ2-5; v_gene: TRBV5-1; abundance: .; d_gene: TRBD2; len: 14; CDR3aa: CASSFSGRRETQYF; CDR3nt: TGCGCCAGCAGCTTTAGCGGGAGACGAGAGACCCAGTACTTC
j_gene: TRBJ1-6; v_gene: TRBV5-1; abundance: .; d_gene: TRBD1; len: 15; CDR3aa: CASSPRSGQNSPLHF; CDR3nt: TGCGCCAGCAGCCCTCGTTCGGGACAGAATTCACCCCTCCACTTT
j_gene: TRBJ1-1; v_gene: TRBV19; abundance: few; d_gene: .; len: 16; CDR3aa: CASSIPFAASNTEAFF; CDR3nt: TGTGCCAGTAGTATCCCGTTTGCCGCGTCGAACACTGAAGCTTTCTTT
j_gene: TRBJ2-1; v_gene: TRBV3-1; abundance: once; d_gene: TRBD2; len: 14; CDR3aa: CASSQDPGGNEQFF; CDR3nt: TGTGCCAGCAGCCAAGATCCGGGGGGCAATGAGCAGTTCTTC
j_gene: TRBJ2-7; v_gene: TRBV12-3/TRBV12-4; abundance: .; d_gene: .; len: 11; CDR3aa: CASKFLNEQYF; CDR3nt: TGTGCCAGCAAGTTTCTGAATGAGCAGTACTTC
j_gene: TRBJ1-1; v_gene: TRBV28; abundance: few; d_gene: TRBD1; len: 15; CDR3aa: CASSTDRGRTTEAFF; CDR3nt: TGTGCCAGCAGTACCGACAGGGGGAGGACCACTGAAGCTTTCTTT
j_gene: TRBJ1-2; v_gene: TRBV28; abundance: .; d_gene: .; len: 15; CDR3aa: CASSSSERANYGYTF; CDR3nt: TGTGCCAGCAGTTCATCCGAAAGAGCTAACTATGGCTACACCTTC
j_gene: TRBJ1-5; v_gene: TRBV7-2; abundance: .; d_gene: .; len: 12; CDR3aa: CASSRDVQPQHF; CDR3nt: TGTGCCAGCAGCCGAGACGTTCAGCCCCAGCATTTT
j_gene: TRBJ2-3; v_gene: TRBV7-2; abundance: .; d_gene: TRBD1; len: 14; CDR3aa: CASSPDRDTDTQYF; CDR3nt: TGTGCCAGCAGCCCGGACAGGGACACAGATACGCAGTATTTT
j_gene: TRBJ2-7; v_gene: TRBV20-1; abundance: .; d_gene: TRBD2; len: 16; CDR3aa: CSVLLPRDYQGYGQYF; CDR3nt: TGCAGTGTCCTTCTACCACGGGACTACCAAGGCTACGGGCAGTACTTC
j_gene: TRBJ1-3; v_gene: TRBV29-1; abundance: many; d_gene: .; len: 12; CDR3aa: CSVDRGGNTIYF; CDR3nt: TGCAGCGTTGACAGAGGTGGAAACACCATATATTTT
j_gene: TRBJ1-5; v_gene: TRBV27; abundance: .; d_gene: TRBD1; len: 15; CDR3aa: CASSSGTGANQPQHF; CDR3nt: TGTGCCAGCAGTTCCGGGACAGGGGCTAATCAGCCCCAGCATTTT
j_gene: TRBJ2-6; v_gene: TRBV19; abundance: .; d_gene: .; len: 17; CDR3aa: CASSIPGIPSGANVLTF; CDR3nt: TGTGCCAGTAGTATCCCGGGAATTCCCTCTGGGGCCAACGTCCTGACTTTC
j_gene: TRBJ2-5; v_gene: TRBV18; abundance: few; d_gene: .; len: 13; CDR3aa: CASSLGLFETQYF; CDR3nt: TGTGCCAGCTCACTAGGGCTATTTGAGACCCAGTACTTC
j_gene: TRBJ2-1; v_gene: TRBV2; abundance: .; d_gene: TRBD1; len: 14; CDR3aa: CASSPGQGAQEQFF; CDR3nt: TGTGCCAGCAGCCCAGGCCAGGGGGCTCAGGAGCAGTTCTTC
j_gene: TRBJ2-5; v_gene: TRBV11-2; abundance: .; d_gene: TRBD2; len: 13; CDR3aa: CASSTLAGETQYF; CDR3nt: TGTGCCAGCAGCACACTAGCGGGAGAGACCCAGTACTTC
j_gene: TRBJ2-3; v_gene: TRBV6-1; abundance: once; d_gene: .; len: 13; CDR3aa: CATGTLSTDTQYF; CDR3nt: TGTGCCACCGGGACCCTCAGCACAGATACGCAGTATTTT
j_gene: TRBJ1-1; v_gene: TRBV28; abundance: .; d_gene: .; len: 12; CDR3aa: CASSQGNTEAFF; CDR3nt: TGTGCCAGCAGCCAGGGGAACACTGAAGCTTTCTTT
j_gene: TRBJ2-1; v_gene: TRBV9; abundance: few; d_gene: .; len: 16; CDR3aa: CASSENVGTMYNEQFF; CDR3nt: TGTGCCAGCAGCGAAAACGTGGGGACGATGTACAATGAGCAGTTCTTC
j_gene: TRBJ2-1; v_gene: TRBV7-2; abundance: .; d_gene: .; len: 16; CDR3aa: CASSPALSGRGNEQFF; CDR3nt: TGTGCCAGCAGCCCTGCCTTGTCGGGGCGGGGTAATGAGCAGTTCTTC
j_gene: TRBJ1-6; v_gene: TRBV5-1; abundance: few; d_gene: .; len: 14; CDR3aa: CASSGGLENSPLHF; CDR3nt: TGCGCCAGCAGCGGGGGATTGGAGAATTCACCCCTCCACTTT
j_gene: TRBJ2-7; v_gene: TRBV7-2; abundance: .; d_gene: .; len: 15; CDR3aa: CASSLRQGLTYEQYF; CDR3nt: TGTGCCAGCAGCTTAAGGCAGGGGTTGACCTACGAGCAGTACTTC
j_gene: TRBJ2-1; v_gene: TRBV3-1; abundance: many; d_gene: .; len: 13; CDR3aa: CASSQGLSNEQFF; CDR3nt: TGTGCCAGCAGCCAAGGACTTTCTAATGAGCAGTTCTTC
j_gene: TRBJ2-5; v_gene: TRBV5-1; abundance: many; d_gene: TRBD1; len: 15; CDR3aa: CASSLLTGGEETQYF; CDR3nt: TGCGCCAGCAGCCTCCTCACAGGGGGCGAAGAGACCCAGTACTTC
j_gene: TRBJ1-2; v_gene: TRBV29-1; abundance: .; d_gene: .; len: 12; CDR3aa: CSVQTGSYGYTF; CDR3nt: TGCAGCGTTCAGACAGGTTCTTATGGCTACACCTTC
j_gene: TRBJ2-5; v_gene: TRBV25-1; abundance: many; d_gene: .; len: 11; CDR3aa: CASSEYPTQYF; CDR3nt: TGTGCCAGCAGTGAATATCCGACCCAGTACTTC
j_gene: TRBJ2-1; v_gene: TRBV9; abundance: .; d_gene: TRBD2; len: 16; CDR3aa: CASSLNAGTRPNEQFF; CDR3nt: TGTGCCAGCAGTCTAAATGCCGGGACTAGACCCAATGAGCAGTTCTTC
j_gene: TRBJ2-2; v_gene: TRBV9; abundance: few; d_gene: .; len: 12; CDR3aa: CASSVGTGELFF; CDR3nt: TGCGCCAGCAGTGTCGGGACCGGGGAGCTGTTTTTT
j_gene: TRBJ1-5; v_gene: TRBV7-2; abundance: .; d_gene: TRBD1; len: 16; CDR3aa: CASSLGTGVGNQPQHF; CDR3nt: TGTGCCAGCAGCTTAGGGACAGGGGTAGGAAATCAGCCCCAGCATTTT
j_gene: TRBJ2-3; v_gene: TRBV7-8; abundance: .; d_gene: .; len: 14; CDR3aa: CASSFGSLTNTQYF; CDR3nt: TGTGCCAGCAGCTTCGGCAGCCTCACGAATACGCAGTATTTT
j_gene: TRBJ1-1; v_gene: TRBV11-2; abundance: .; d_gene: .; len: 15; CDR3aa: CASSFGGASMTEAFF; CDR3nt: TGTGCCAGCAGCTTCGGGGGGGCTTCGATGACTGAAGCTTTCTTT
j_gene: TRBJ2-1; v_gene: TRBV2; abundance: .; d_gene: TRBD2; len: 15; CDR3aa: CASSRTSGIYNEQFF; CDR3nt: TGTGCCAGCAGCCGGACTAGCGGGATCTACAATGAGCAGTTCTTC
j_gene: TRBJ2-7; v_gene: TRBV4-3; abundance: .; d_gene: .; len: 15; CDR3aa: CASSQEISPNYEQYF; CDR3nt: TGCGCCAGCAGCCAAGAAATCAGTCCAAACTACGAGCAGTACTTC
j_gene: TRBJ2-7; v_gene: TRBV28; abundance: few; d_gene: TRBD2; len: 15; CDR3aa: CASSSPTSGRGERYF; CDR3nt: TGTGCCAGCAGCTCCCCGACTAGCGGGAGAGGTGAGCGGTACTTC
j_gene: TRBJ2-7; v_gene: TRBV5-1; abundance: few; d_gene: TRBD2; len: 15; CDR3aa: CASSLAGGNPYEQYF; CDR3nt: TGCGCCAGCAGCTTGGCGGGGGGGAACCCCTACGAGCAGTACTTC
j_gene: TRBJ2-1; v_gene: TRBV6-5; abundance: many; d_gene: .; len: 14; CDR3aa: CASKGQSSYNEQFF; CDR3nt: TGTGCCAGCAAAGGGCAAAGCTCCTACAATGAGCAGTTCTTC
j_gene: TRBJ2-7; v_gene: TRBV28; abundance: .; d_gene: .; len: 16; CDR3aa: CASGGRWQRPSYEQYF; CDR3nt: TGTGCCAGCGGCGGACGGTGGCAGCGACCTTCCTACGAGCAGTACTTC
j_gene: TRBJ1-1; v_gene: TRBV29-1; abundance: .; d_gene: .; len: 14; CDR3aa: CSVENWAENTEAFF; CDR3nt: TGCAGCGTTGAAAATTGGGCGGAAAACACTGAAGCTTTCTTT
j_gene: TRBJ1-1; v_gene: TRBV28; abundance: .; d_gene: TRBD1; len: 16; CDR3aa: CASRSPLTGGNTEAFF; CDR3nt: TGTGCCAGCAGGTCTCCTCTTACAGGGGGCAACACTGAAGCTTTCTTT
j_gene: TRBJ2-7; v_gene: TRBV29-1; abundance: many; d_gene: .; len: 16; CDR3aa: CSVGGGREKSSYEQYF; CDR3nt: TGCAGCGTTGGAGGGGGGAGAGAAAAAAGCTCCTACGAGCAGTACTTC
j_gene: TRBJ2-3; v_gene: TRBV29-1; abundance: few; d_gene: TRBD2; len: 16; CDR3aa: CSVAKVSGASTDTQYF; CDR3nt: TGCAGCGTTGCAAAAGTTAGCGGGGCTAGCACAGATACGCAGTATTTT
j_gene: TRBJ2-3; v_gene: TRBV15; abundance: few; d_gene: TRBD1; len: 16; CDR3aa: CATSRATGPSTDTQYF; CDR3nt: TGTGCCACCAGCAGAGCGACAGGGCCTAGCACAGATACGCAGTATTTT
j_gene: TRBJ2-3; v_gene: TRBV29-1; abundance: .; d_gene: TRBD2; len: 16; CDR3aa: CSVESLAGVGTDTQYF; CDR3nt: TGCAGCGTTGAATCACTAGCGGGAGTGGGGACAGATACGCAGTATTTT
j_gene: TRBJ2-5; v_gene: TRBV5-5; abundance: .; d_gene: .; len: 15; CDR3aa: CASSLTQRFQETQYF; CDR3nt: TGTGCCAGCAGCCTGACCCAGCGGTTCCAAGAGACCCAGTACTTC
j_gene: TRBJ2-3; v_gene: TRBV7-9; abundance: .; d_gene: .; len: 15; CDR3aa: CASSPDSEDTDTQYF; CDR3nt: TGTGCCAGCAGCCCAGACTCAGAAGACACAGATACGCAGTATTTT
j_gene: TRBJ2-5; v_gene: TRBV7-2; abundance: .; d_gene: .; len: 13; CDR3aa: CASSLGPEETQYF; CDR3nt: TGTGCCAGCAGCTTGGGACCGGAAGAGACCCAGTACTTC
j_gene: TRBJ1-1; v_gene: TRBV20-1; abundance: .; d_gene: .; len: 15; CDR3aa: CRISGEGAWGTEAFF; CDR3nt: TGCAGAATCAGCGGAGAGGGAGCCTGGGGCACTGAAGCTTTCTTT
j_gene: TRBJ2-6; v_gene: TRBV5-1; abundance: few; d_gene: .; len: 15; CDR3aa: CASSTPDSGANVLTF; CDR3nt: TGCGCCAGCAGCACCCCAGACTCTGGGGCCAACGTCCTGACTTTC
j_gene: TRBJ2-5; v_gene: TRBV5-5; abundance: many; d_gene: .; len: 14; CDR3aa: CASSSQGLGETQYF; CDR3nt: TGTGCCAGCAGCTCCCAGGGGCTTGGAGAGACCCAGTACTTC
j_gene: TRBJ1-6; v_gene: TRBV3-1; abundance: few; d_gene: TRBD1; len: 15; CDR3aa: CASSPTRGLNSPLHF; CDR3nt: TGTGCCAGCAGTCCCACCAGGGGGCTCAATTCACCCCTCCACTTT
j_gene: TRBJ2-7; v_gene: TRBV14; abundance: few; d_gene: TRBD2; len: 14; CDR3aa: CASSQVGLGAEQYF; CDR3nt: TGTGCCAGCAGCCAAGTTGGACTAGGAGCCGAGCAGTACTTC
j_gene: TRBJ2-7; v_gene: TRBV7-8; abundance: .; d_gene: .; len: 15; CDR3aa: CASTQNRDPTYEQYF; CDR3nt: TGTGCCAGCACCCAAAACCGGGACCCAACCTACGAGCAGTACTTC
j_gene: TRBJ2-7; v_gene: TRBV7-9; abundance: many; d_gene: .; len: 13; CDR3aa: CASSFPGANEQYF; CDR3nt: TGTGCCAGCAGCTTCCCAGGGGCGAACGAGCAGTACTTC
j_gene: TRBJ2-3; v_gene: TRBV20-1; abundance: .; d_gene: TRBD1; len: 12; CDR3aa: CSASDRGDTQYF; CDR3nt: TGCAGTGCTTCGGACAGGGGAGATACGCAGTATTTT
j_gene: TRBJ2-1; v_gene: TRBV12-3/TRBV12-4; abundance: .; d_gene: .; len: 11; CDR3aa: CASRLKTQQFF; CDR3nt: TGTGCCAGCAGACTTAAGACGCAGCAGTTCTTC